The 30 T cell receptor beta chains given below trace back to one sample, sequenced in a study of PD-L1 blockade in urothelial cancer. TCRdb's copy holds only in-frame clones and misses some; the assay was immunoSEQ multiplex PCR. The sample has under 150,000 clones, about 89% seen once. The sample's time point: peripheral blood 6 weeks after treatment start. The specimen comprised PBMCs, sampled around atezolizumab (anti-PD-L1) treatment. The origin of the receptors is a man aged 55-75 years with urothelial cancer.

This chain connects TRBV5-1 to TRBJ2-7, with TRBD1 matching 7 bases. The germline V gene encodes CDR1 SGHRS and CDR2 YFSETQ. Trimming at V came to 5 bases and at J to 6 bases, leaving 11 bases not matched to a gene. CDR3 length: 14 residues. DNA for the CDR3: TGCGCCAGCAGGAGTACCGGGACAGTGACCGAGCAGTACTTC. Protein sequence: CASRSTGTVTEQYF.

This clone was picked up one time. The chain is built from TRBV7-2 and TRBJ2-7; TRBD1 is a possible D gene (6 bases). V was cut by 4 bases and J by 3 bases, with 7 bases left in between. Germline V gives CDR1 SGHTA, CDR2 FQGNSA. CDR3 length: 12 residues. In DNA, the CDR3 is TGTGCCAGCAGCTCGACAGGCTACGAGCAGTACTTC. Encoded protein: CASSSTGYEQYF.

The chain combines TRBV6-5 with TRBJ1-1, with D tentatively TRBD1 (6 bases). The CDR3 sequence is 11 residues long. The germline CDR1 and CDR2 sequences are MNHEY and SVGAGI. V lost 8 bases, J lost 4 bases, and 8 bases lay in between. The CDR3 DNA reads as TGTGCCAGCGTGGGGGCCACTGAAGCTTTCTTT. It yields the protein CASVGATEAFF.

The chain employs TRBV28 and TRBJ2-7; 8 nucleotides agree with TRBD2. J gave up 3 bases and V 3 bases, and 4 bases lay outside the gene matches. This CDR3 region has 14 residues. Germline CDR1 reads MDHEN; CDR2 reads SYDVKM. The CDR3, as DNA: TGTGCCAGCAGTTTTTCGACTAGCGACTACGAGCAGTACTTC. It specifies CASSFSTSDYEQYF.

V usage is TRBV7-3 and J usage is TRBJ2-1; possible D gene TRBD2, 6 bases. V lost 4 bases and J lost 9, with 13 bases in between. This CDR3 is built from 13 residues. Looked up from germline, CDR1 is SGHTA and CDR2 is FQGTGA. The CDR3 protein is CASSSGTGGEQFF. Written as DNA, the CDR3 is TGTGCCAGCAGCTCAGGGACCGGGGGTGAGCAGTTCTTC.

This chain links TRBV5-1 with TRBJ1-1, with D perhaps TRBD1 (6 bases). V lost 4 bases and J lost 6, with 16 bases in between. The germline V gene encodes CDR1 SGHRS and CDR2 YFSETQ. The CDR3 length is 14 residues. CDR3 residues: CASSGTTGFPEAFF. As DNA, the CDR3 is TGCGCCAGCAGCGGGACCACAGGGTTCCCTGAAGCTTTCTTT.

The J gene is TRBJ2-3, the V gene TRBV28, with a weak D call TRBD2 (5 bases). From germline, CDR1 is MDHEN and CDR2 SYDVKM. V lost 5 bases, J lost 4 bases, and 13 bases lay in between. This CDR3 contains 14 residues. The CDR3 DNA is TGTGCCAGCAGTCCCTCCGAGGGCCCAGATACGCAGTATTTT. Its translation: CASSPSEGPDTQYF.

The J gene is TRBJ2-5, the V gene TRBV9; 8 bases match TRBD2. The CDR3 is made up of 15 amino acids. Germline V gene data show CDR1 as SGDLS and CDR2 as YYNGEE. V shed 0 bases and J 5 bases; nucleotides not matched to a gene: 6. CDR3 sequence: CASSVDGGARETQYF. CDR3 DNA sequence: TGTGCCAGCAGCGTAGACGGGGGGGCCCGGGAGACCCAGTACTTC.

This chain uses TRBV30 with TRBJ1-1; weak D call: TRBD1 (5 bases). The V end was cut by 5 bases, the J end by 10 bases, with 17 bases between. The CDR3 runs 12 residues. Germline V CDR1 and CDR2: GTSNPN, SVGIG (reference sequence). CDR3 protein: CAWGRDSEGAFF. DNA of the CDR3: TGTGCCTGGGGCCGGGACTCAGAGGGAGCTTTCTTT. Full variable domain (remainder filled in from reference TRBV30 and TRBJ1-1): SQTIHQWPATLVQPVGSPLSLECTVEGTSNPNLYWYRQAAGRGLQLLFYSVGIGQISSEVPQNLSASRPQDRQFILSSKKLLLSDSGFYLCAWGRDSEGAFFGQGTRLTVV.

The rearrangement links TRBV7-9 to TRBJ2-5; D may be TRBD2 (6 bases). The CDR3 covers 18 residues. V was pared by 4 bases and J by 1 base, with 22 bases between. Germline CDR1 reads SEHNR; CDR2 reads FQNEAQ (reference sequence). CDR3 nucleotides: TGTGCCAGCAGCTCCGCGGGAACGGGGCCCGAATTCCAAGAGACCCAGTACTTC. It is translated as CASSSAGTGPEFQETQYF.

In this sample, this clone turned up once. J is TRBJ2-3 and V is TRBV7-6; the D gene is possibly TRBD2 (6 bases). This CDR3 is 17 amino acids long. The germline V gene encodes CDR1 SGHVS and CDR2 FNYEAQ. V was trimmed by 1 base and J by 4 bases, leaving 18 bases between them. This CDR3 reads CASSLEGAGITADTQYF. In DNA form, the CDR3 reads TGTGCCAGCAGCTTAGAAGGGGCGGGGATCACGGCAGATACGCAGTATTTT.

The chain is built from TRBV29-1 and TRBJ2-5; D uncertain. Germline CDR1 reads SQVTM; CDR2 reads ANQGSEA. Trimming left V 2 bases short and J 4 bases short, with 8 bases between. This CDR3 is 12 amino acids long. The DNA of the CDR3 is TGCAGCGTTGAACTCAACGGAGAGACCCAGTACTTC. Encoded protein: CSVELNGETQYF.

The chain combines TRBV4-3 with TRBJ2-3; D perhaps matches TRBD2 (5 bases). The CDR3 consists of 16 residues. Germline V CDR1 and CDR2: LGHNA, YSLEER. Deletions cut 0 bases from V and 2 bases from J, with 12 bases between. The CDR3 nucleotides read TGCGCCAGCAGCCAAGAGCCGGGATTCCCCACAGATACGCAGTATTTT. It yields the protein CASSQEPGFPTDTQYF.

The chain recombines TRBV4-1 with TRBJ1-5; tentative D call: TRBD1 (6 bases). Per germline, CDR1 MGHRA and CDR2 YSYEKL. The V end lost 1 base, the J end lost 1 base, and 14 bases lay between the germline ends. The CDR3 totals 17 residues. The CDR3 DNA is TGCGCCAGCAGCCAAGTGATGCAAGGACAGAGCAATCAGCCCCAGCATTTT. This encodes CASSQVMQGQSNQPQHF.

The chain recombines TRBV27 with TRBJ2-7; 8 bases fit TRBD1. J lost 7 bases, V lost 5 bases, and 10 bases had no gene match. CDR1 and CDR2 from the germline V gene are MNHEY and SMNVEV (reference sequence). The CDR3 contains 14 residues. The CDR3 DNA is TGTGCCAGCAGTCGAGGACAGGGTCAAGGGGAGCAGTACTTC. As protein: CASSRGQGQGEQYF.

The J gene is TRBJ1-3, the V gene TRBV18; no clear D. V was pared by 3 bases and J by 0 bases, with 9 bases between. The CDR3 length is 15 residues. CDR1 and CDR2 (germline): KGHSH, LQKENI. CDR3 DNA: TGTGCCAGCTCACCCGTCAGAATCTCTGGAAACACCATATATTTT. It encodes CASSPVRISGNTIYF.

In nucleotides, the CDR3 is TGTGCCTGGAGTGCCCCCATCGGGGGAGGTGAAAAACTGTTTTTT. It is translated as CAWSAPIGGGEKLFF. The chain links TRBV30 to TRBJ1-4; D is perhaps TRBD1 (5 bases). This CDR3 contains 15 residues. Germline CDR1 GTSNPN, CDR2 SVGIG (reference sequence). Between the trimmed V and J ends, which lost 1 base and 7 bases, there was a span of 16 bases.

The genes are TRBV6-1 and TRBJ1-3, with unresolved D. V was pared by 7 bases and J by 1 base, with 5 bases between. This CDR3 contains 12 residues. Germline V lookup: CDR1 MNHNS, CDR2 SASEGT. CDR3 DNA sequence: TGTGCCAGCACTCAGTCTGGAAACACCATATATTTT. Encoded protein: CASTQSGNTIYF.

This clone was seen once. The chain uses TRBV19 and TRBJ1-1, with unresolved D. Germline CDR1 LNHDA, CDR2 SQIVND (reference sequence). The V end lost 5 bases, the J end lost 11 bases, and 12 bases lay between the germline ends. The CDR3 contains 11 residues. As DNA, the CDR3 is TGTGCCAGTAGTCAACAGCGGCTGGCTTTCTTT. This codes for CASSQQRLAFF.

The chain combines TRBV27 with TRBJ2-1; 9 bases align to TRBD2. CDR1 is MNHEY and CDR2 is SMNVEV in the germline V gene (reference sequence). After removal of 5 bases from V and 3 bases from J, the junction contained 2 bases not matched to a gene. The CDR3 is 14 amino acids. The CDR3 DNA reads as TGTGCCAGCAGTATAGCGGGGGACTACAATGAGCAGTTCTTC. Residues: CASSIAGDYNEQFF.

This chain joins TRBV30 and TRBJ1-2, with a tentative D call TRBD1 (5 bases). V was pared by 3 bases and J by 11 bases, with 19 bases between. Germline CDR1 GTSNPN, CDR2 SVGIG (reference sequence). There are 13 residues in the CDR3. The CDR3 reads CAWSPQPGQPYTF. For the CDR3, the DNA is TGTGCCTGGAGCCCCCAGCCTGGACAACCATACACCTTC.

The V and J genes are TRBV27 and TRBJ2-5; no clear D. CDR3 size: 13 residues. Trimming pared 5 bases from V and 0 bases from J, leaving 7 bases between. The germline gives CDR1 MNHEY, CDR2 SMNVEV (reference sequence). CDR3 coding DNA: TGTGCCAGCAGTGCCAGGTACCAAGAGACCCAGTACTTC. Its protein product is CASSARYQETQYF.

The chain combines TRBV7-6 with TRBJ1-3, with TRBD1 matching 10 bases. The CDR3 runs 17 residues. The germline gives CDR1 SGHVS, CDR2 FNYEAQ. Germline trimming cut 5 bases from V and 3 bases from J; bases unmatched to any gene: 10. CDR3 in DNA: TGTGCCAGCAGCCGCAACCCGGACAGGGGGTATGGAAACACCATATATTTT. Translating it yields CASSRNPDRGYGNTIYF.

V and J are TRBV19 and TRBJ2-7, with 11 bases matching TRBD1. CDR3 length: 13 residues. Germline trimming cut 6 bases from V and 7 bases from J; bases unmatched to any gene: 5. Germline V CDR1 and CDR2: LNHDA, SQIVND (reference sequence). The CDR3 sequence: CASSWTGGGEQYF. The CDR3 nucleotides read TGTGCCAGTAGCTGGACAGGGGGCGGTGAGCAGTACTTC.

V is TRBV11-2 and J is TRBJ2-3, with TRBD2 identical over 13 bases. Germline CDR1 reads SGHAT; CDR2 reads FQNNGV. The CDR3 extends over 18 amino acids. The trim removed 0 bases at V and 5 bases at J, leaving 8 bases unmatched. Here the CDR3 DNA reads TGTGCCAGCAGCTTAGATCAGGGGACTAGCGGGACGAAAGATACGCAGTATTTT. Protein: CASSLDQGTSGTKDTQYF.

CDR3 DNA: TGTGCCAGCAGCTTGGGGGGGCTCTACGAGCAGTACTTC. Translation: CASSLGGLYEQYF. The genes are TRBV11-2 and TRBJ2-7; tentative D call: TRBD2 (7 bases). Deletions cut 3 bases from V and 3 bases from J, with 9 bases between. This CDR3 has 13 residues. The germline V gene has CDR1 SGHAT and CDR2 FQNNGV.

V is TRBV6-1 and J is TRBJ2-1; 8 bases are a match to TRBD2. The CDR3 length is 14 residues. Losses at the gene ends were 6 bases for V and 8 bases for J; bases not matched to a gene: 9. CDR1 is MNHNS and CDR2 is SASEGT in the germline V gene. CDR3 in amino acids: CASRSSGGGHEQFF. CDR3 nucleotides: TGTGCCAGCAGGTCCTCGGGGGGGGGTCATGAGCAGTTCTTC.

The chain combines TRBV5-1 with TRBJ1-4; possible D gene TRBD1, 6 bases. CDR3 length equals 15 residues. V lost 0 bases, J lost 5 bases, and 11 bases lay in between. The germline CDR1 and CDR2 sequences are SGHRS and YFSETQ. The CDR3 bases are TGCGCCAGCAGCTTGGTGGGGGCCGGGAATGAAAAACTGTTTTTT. It translates to CASSLVGAGNEKLFF.

Only one count was recorded for this clone. J is TRBJ1-1 and V is TRBV2; D might be TRBD1 (5 bases). This CDR3 spans 13 amino acids. V lost 5 bases and J lost 4, with 11 bases in between. The V gene's germline CDR1 is SNHLY and CDR2 FYNNEI. The CDR3 DNA reads TGTGCCAGCAGTTTTGGCGGGGGCACTGAAGCTTTCTTT. It specifies CASSFGGGTEAFF.

The genes are TRBV4-3 and TRBJ2-5; the match to TRBD1 covers 9 bases. Germline lookup yields CDR1 LGHNA and CDR2 YSLEER. The CDR3 runs to 16 residues. Trimming took 4 bases from V and 1 from J; bases not matched to a gene: 7. The CDR3 spells CASSLSSTGGQETQYF. As DNA, the CDR3 is TGCGCCAGCAGCCTGTCCTCGACAGGGGGCCAAGAGACCCAGTACTTC.